This TCR beta chain was sequenced for a study of shared clonotypes between healthy human individuals. Points from the study as a whole: Lower generation probabilities were found for non-shared clonotypes than for those shared by all four donors.

On this clone itself: Its antigen is undetermined.

The ends were cut back, 3 bases at V and 4 bases at J, with 13 bases in the middle. CDR1 SGHTA and CDR2 FQGNSA come from the germline V gene. CDR3 length: 14 amino acids. The naive CD8 population came from CD45RO-negative cells selected for CCR7, without terminally differentiated effector memory CD45RA+ cells. Assay: immunoSEQ multiplex PCR; the TCRdb copy retains only in-frame clones and omits some. The sample has more than 2 million clones; 93% are singletons. The V and J genes are TRBV7-2 and TRBJ2-7; perhaps TRBD2 as D (6 bases). This TCR derives from a man aged 18 to 30 in good health. Some clones in this sample may be carry-over from other donors' samples. Sequencing input: naive CD8+ T cells from PBMCs. The CDR3 DNA is TGTGCCAGCAGCTTTGGGCGGAGGGGTTACGAGCAGTACTTC. Protein product: CASSFGRRGYEQYF.